This TCR beta chain was recovered during a study of beta chain features in type 1 diabetes. Regarding this clone: Its specificity is not known.

Overall study results and limits: Across patients, naive, central memory and Treg TCRB repertoires exhibited apparently greater similarity than was observed across healthy donors.

The isolated RNA, all of it, was reverse transcribed, so expressed TCRB transcripts were what got sequenced. Clones were sequenced by immunoSEQ multiplex PCR, and TCRdb holds only the in-frame ones, with some missing. This sample has 240,000 or so clones, with about 71% found just once. Using CD45RO/CCR7/CD25/CD127/CD95/CD27, CD4+ naive, central memory, regulatory and stem cell-like memory cells were sorted. Germline CDR1 reads SGHTA; CDR2 reads FQGNSA. The length of the CDR3 is 13 residues. The ends were cut back, 5 bases at V and 4 bases at J, with 12 bases in the middle. Source material: naive CD4+ T cells from blood. This clonotype originated in a man aged 25-45 years in good health. The rearrangement links TRBV7-2 to TRBJ2-7; D is uncertain. The CDR3 bases are TGTGCCAGCAGCCTGACGCTGGGTTACGAGCAGTACTTC. Protein product: CASSLTLGYEQYF. Variable domain in full (rest from reference TRBV7-2 and TRBJ2-7): GAGVSQSPSNKVTEKGKDVELRCDPISGHTALYWYRQSLGQGLEFLIYFQGNSAPDKSGLPSDRFSAERTGGSVSTLTIQRTQQEDSAVYLCASSLTLGYEQYFGPGTRLTVT.